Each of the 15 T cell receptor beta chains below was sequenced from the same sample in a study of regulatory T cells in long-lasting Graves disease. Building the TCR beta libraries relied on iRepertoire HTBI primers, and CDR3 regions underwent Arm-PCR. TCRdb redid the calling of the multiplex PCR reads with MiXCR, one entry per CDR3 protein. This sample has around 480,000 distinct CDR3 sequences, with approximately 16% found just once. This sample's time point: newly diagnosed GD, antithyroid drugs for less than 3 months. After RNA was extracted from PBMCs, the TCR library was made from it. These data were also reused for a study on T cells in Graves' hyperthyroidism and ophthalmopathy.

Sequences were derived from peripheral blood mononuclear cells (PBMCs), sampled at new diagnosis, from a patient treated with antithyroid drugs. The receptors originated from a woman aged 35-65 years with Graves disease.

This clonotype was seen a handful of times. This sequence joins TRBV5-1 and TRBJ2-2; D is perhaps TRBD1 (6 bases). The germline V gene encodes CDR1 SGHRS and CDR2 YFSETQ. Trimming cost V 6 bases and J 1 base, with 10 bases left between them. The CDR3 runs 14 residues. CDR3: CASTPGQNTGELFF. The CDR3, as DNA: TGCGCCAGCACTCCGGGACAGAACACCGGGGAGCTGTTTTTT.

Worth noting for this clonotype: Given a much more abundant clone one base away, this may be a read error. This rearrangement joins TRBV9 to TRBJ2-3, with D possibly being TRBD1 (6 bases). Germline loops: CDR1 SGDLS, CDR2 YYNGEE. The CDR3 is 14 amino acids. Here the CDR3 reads CASSVENRVGTRYF. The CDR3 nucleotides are TGTGCCAGCAGCGTAGAGAACAGGGTGGGTACGCGGTATTTT.

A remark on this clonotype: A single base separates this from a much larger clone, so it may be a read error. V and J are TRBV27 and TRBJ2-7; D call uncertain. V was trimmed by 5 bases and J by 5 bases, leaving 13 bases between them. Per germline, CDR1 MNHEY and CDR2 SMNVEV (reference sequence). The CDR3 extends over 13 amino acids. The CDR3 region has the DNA TGTGCCAGCAGTCCTAATTGGGGTCACGAGCAGTACTTC. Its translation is CASSPNWGHEQYF.

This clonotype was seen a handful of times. The CDR3 spells CASSLGDVSSYEQYF. The CDR3 DNA sequence: TGTGCCAGCAGCTTAGGGGACGTCAGCTCCTACGAGCAGTACTTC. The genes are TRBV7-9 and TRBJ2-7; D may be TRBD1 or TRBD2 (5 bases each). Between the trimmed V and J ends, which lost 1 base and 0 bases, there was a span of 10 bases. Germline CDR1 SEHNR, CDR2 FQNEAQ (reference sequence). This CDR3 is built from 15 residues.

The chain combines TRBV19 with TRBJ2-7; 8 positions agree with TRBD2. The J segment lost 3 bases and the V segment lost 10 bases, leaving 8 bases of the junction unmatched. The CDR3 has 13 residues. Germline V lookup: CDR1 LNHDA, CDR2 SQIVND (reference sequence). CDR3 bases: TGTGCCACCGGGGGGGGGGCTCTCTACGAGCAGTACTTC. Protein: CATGGGALYEQYF.

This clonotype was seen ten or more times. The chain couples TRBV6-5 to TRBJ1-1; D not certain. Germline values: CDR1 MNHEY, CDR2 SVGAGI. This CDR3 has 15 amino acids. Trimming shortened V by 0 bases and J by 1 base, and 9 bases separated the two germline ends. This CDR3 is CASSYSSSGNTEAFF. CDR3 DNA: TGTGCCAGCAGTTACTCGAGTAGCGGGAACACTGAAGCTTTCTTT.

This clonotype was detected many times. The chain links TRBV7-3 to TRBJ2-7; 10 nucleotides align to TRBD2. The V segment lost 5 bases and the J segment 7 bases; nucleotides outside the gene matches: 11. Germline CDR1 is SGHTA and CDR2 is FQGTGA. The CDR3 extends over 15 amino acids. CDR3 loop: CASSHTSGAPREQYF. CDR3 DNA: TGTGCCAGCAGCCACACTAGCGGGGCCCCCAGGGAGCAGTACTTC.

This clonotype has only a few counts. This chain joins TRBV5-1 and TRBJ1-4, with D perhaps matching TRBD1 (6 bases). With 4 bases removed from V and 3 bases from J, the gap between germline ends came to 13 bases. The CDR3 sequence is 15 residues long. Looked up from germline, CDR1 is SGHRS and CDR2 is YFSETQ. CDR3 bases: TGCGCCAGCAGCCCCTTGGGGGCGGCTAATGAAAAACTGTTTTTT. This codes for CASSPLGAANEKLFF. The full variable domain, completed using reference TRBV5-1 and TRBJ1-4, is KAGVTQTPRYLIKTRGQQVTLSCSPISGHRSVSWYQQTPGQGLQFLFEYFSETQRNKGNFPGRFSGRQFSNSRSEMNVSTLELGDSALYLCASSPLGAANEKLFFGSGTQLSVL.

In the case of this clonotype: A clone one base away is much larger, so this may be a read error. CDR3 amino acids: CARSLVGQGYNEQFF. The CDR3 nucleotides are TGTGCCCGCAGCTTAGTGGGACAGGGGTACAATGAGCAGTTCTTC. The rearrangement links TRBV11-2 to TRBJ2-1; 10 bases match TRBD1. The CDR3 spans 15 residues. Germline CDR1 is SGHAT and CDR2 is FQNNGV.

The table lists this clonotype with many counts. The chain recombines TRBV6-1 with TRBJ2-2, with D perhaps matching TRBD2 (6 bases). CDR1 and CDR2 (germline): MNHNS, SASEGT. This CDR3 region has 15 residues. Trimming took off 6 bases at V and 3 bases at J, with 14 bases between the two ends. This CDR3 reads CASSRPRGYTGELFF. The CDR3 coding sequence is TGTGCCAGCAGCCGTCCACGGGGGTACACCGGGGAGCTGTTTTTT.

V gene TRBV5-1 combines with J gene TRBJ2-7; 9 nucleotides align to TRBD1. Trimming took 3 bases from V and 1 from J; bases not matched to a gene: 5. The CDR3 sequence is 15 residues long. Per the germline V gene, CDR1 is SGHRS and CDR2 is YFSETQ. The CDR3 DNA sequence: TGCGCCAGCAGCTGGGGGACAGGGAGGTCCTACGAGCAGTACTTC. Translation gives CASSWGTGRSYEQYF. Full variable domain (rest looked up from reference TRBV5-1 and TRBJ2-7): KAGVTQTPRYLIKTRGQQVTLSCSPISGHRSVSWYQQTPGQGLQFLFEYFSETQRNKGNFPGRFSGRQFSNSRSEMNVSTLELGDSALYLCASSWGTGRSYEQYFGPGTRLTVT.

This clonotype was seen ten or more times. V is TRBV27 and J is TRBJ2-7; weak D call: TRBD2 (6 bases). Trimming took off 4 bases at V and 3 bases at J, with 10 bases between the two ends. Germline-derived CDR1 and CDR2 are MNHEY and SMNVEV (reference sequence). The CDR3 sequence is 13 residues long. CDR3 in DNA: TGTGCCAGCAGTTCCAGCGGGCTCTACGAGCAGTACTTC. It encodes CASSSSGLYEQYF.

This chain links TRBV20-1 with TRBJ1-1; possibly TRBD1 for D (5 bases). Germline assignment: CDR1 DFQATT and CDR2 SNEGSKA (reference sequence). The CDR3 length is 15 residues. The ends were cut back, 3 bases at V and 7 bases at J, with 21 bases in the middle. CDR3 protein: CSARATGSGALEAFF. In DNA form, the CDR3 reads TGCAGTGCTAGGGCTACAGGCTCCGGGGCCCTTGAAGCTTTCTTT.

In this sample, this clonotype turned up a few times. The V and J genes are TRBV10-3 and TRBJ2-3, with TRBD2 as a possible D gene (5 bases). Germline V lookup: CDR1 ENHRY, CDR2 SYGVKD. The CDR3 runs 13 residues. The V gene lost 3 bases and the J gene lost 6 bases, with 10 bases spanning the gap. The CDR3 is CAISDSSGDTQYF. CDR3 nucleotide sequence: TGTGCCATCAGTGACTCCTCGGGGGATACGCAGTATTTT.

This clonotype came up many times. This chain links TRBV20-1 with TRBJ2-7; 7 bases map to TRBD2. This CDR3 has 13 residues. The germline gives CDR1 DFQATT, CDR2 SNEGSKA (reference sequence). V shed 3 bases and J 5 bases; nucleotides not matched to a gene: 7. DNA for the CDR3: TGCAGTGCTAGTAGCCCAGGGAGGGACGAGCAGTACTTC. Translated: CSASSPGRDEQYF.